The 2 T cell receptor beta chains given below trace back to one sample, sequenced in a study of T-cell memory formation after mild COVID-19. One entry per CDR3 protein results from TCRdb running MiXCR on the 5' RACE reads. This sample has fewer than 15,000 distinct CDR3 sequences, with roughly 23% found just once. Sequencing was done on a sample of PBMCs or a T cell subset sorted from them (not recorded which). The receptors originated from a man aged 18 to 29 who had mild COVID-19 (a few samples of this study predate the infection). Cell type and time point are not known.

This clonotype was detected many times. V usage is TRBV5-1 and J usage is TRBJ1-2; D is uncertain. Deletions cut 0 bases from V and 2 bases from J, with 5 bases between. CDR1 and CDR2 (germline): SGHRS, YFSETQ. This CDR3 is 13 amino acids long. CDR3 sequence (DNA): TGCGCCAGCAGCTTGGAGTTGAACTATGGCTACACCTTC. This encodes CASSLELNYGYTF.

This clonotype was recorded at least ten times. The rearrangement joins TRBV6-5 to TRBJ2-1, with D tentatively TRBD1 (5 bases). Looked up from germline, CDR1 is MNHEY and CDR2 is SVGAGI. V was shortened by 7 bases and J by 0 bases, with 10 bases between the two germline ends. This CDR3 is built from 14 residues. The CDR3 DNA reads as TGTGCCAGCAAGCAGGGTAGCTCCTACAATGAGCAGTTCTTC. This encodes CASKQGSSYNEQFF.